This T cell receptor (beta chain) was captured by sequencing in a study of identical twins. Study conclusions and caveats: For zero-insertion analyses, partial confounding could come from invariant MAIT and iNKT cells. Sharing of beta out-of-frame sequences by twins showed a weaker excess. Clonotypes of the beta chain that were abundant in cord blood carried fewer insertions (memory repertoires showed none).

One entry per CDR3 protein, called by TCRdb with MiXCR from the 5' RACE reads. This table holds approximately 620,000 distinct CDR3 sequences, approximately 9% found once. A note on this clonotype: Antigen specificity is unknown.

CDR3 size: 17 residues. The V gene end was trimmed by 3 bases and the J gene end by 7 bases; junction bases not matched to a gene: 17. CDR1 and CDR2 from the germline V gene are DFQATT and SNEGSKA (reference sequence). The data were also submitted as part of a second study, on yellow fever vaccine responses in identical twins. That investigation notes: Reportedly, twins showed a vaccine T cell response that looked partly convergent and partly personalized.

Sample: PBMCs. This clonotype was sampled from a young woman in good health. The chain has TRBV20-1 and TRBJ1-5; 8 nucleotides align to TRBD1. DNA for the CDR3: TGCAGTGCTAGCGAAATAATAGGACAGGGAACGGGCCAGCCCCAGCATTTT. It is translated as CSASEIIGQGTGQPQHF.